The rows below give T cell receptor beta chains drawn from one sample of a study of T-cell reconstitution after alpha-beta-depleted transplantation in children. One entry per CDR3 protein, called by TCRdb with MiXCR from the PCR reads. The sample shows tens of thousands of distinct CDR3 sequences, roughly 46% of them seen only once. Material: PBMCs, mostly from graft donor cells, obtained 360 days after TCRalphabeta/CD19-depleted stem cell transplant. The receptors come from a male patient under 18 who had a stem cell transplant for acute lymphoblastic leukemia, so the T cells may come from the graft donor. The CDR3 runs from the conserved cysteine through the conserved F or W. The order of the fields is V gene, J gene, CDR3 protein.

TRBV28	TRBJ2-1	CASSTRLDNEQFF
TRBV20-1	TRBJ2-1	CSASPRDLGYDNEQFF
TRBV5-1	TRBJ2-7	CASSGDQGPLREQYF
TRBV12-3/TRBV12-4	TRBJ2-7	CASSLVGIPHEQYF
TRBV27	TRBJ2-7	CASSLKGRGLSLSGYYEQYF
TRBV27	TRBJ2-5	CASSPIARGRETQYF
TRBV7-9	TRBJ2-7	CASRGGGTEQYF
TRBV24-1	TRBJ2-1	CATGSSYNEQFF
TRBV2	TRBJ1-1	CASGAGGLEAFF
TRBV3-1	TRBJ2-5	CASSQGYRGGSETQYF
TRBV28	TRBJ2-3	CASRAGISTDTQYF
TRBV5-1	TRBJ2-7	CASSPTSGYSYEQYF
TRBV4-1	TRBJ2-3	CASSHLYTDTQYF
TRBV29-1	TRBJ2-7	CSVEDRGNEQYF
TRBV15	TRBJ2-1	CATSLGLAGDNEQFF
TRBV9	TRBJ1-1	CASSVEGTGREAFF
TRBV7-8	TRBJ2-1	CASSPRLAGGGKQGYNEQFF
TRBV11-1	TRBJ2-3	CASSLVEVAGGITDTQYF
TRBV29-1	TRBJ2-5	CSVGLAGGKPQETQYF
TRBV12-3/TRBV12-4	TRBJ2-5	CASSRSGPTQYF
TRBV20-1	TRBJ2-1	CSASRWDGNEQFF
TRBV7-2	TRBJ1-5	CASSFKPHQPQHF
TRBV6-1	TRBJ1-1	CASRVRQGARTEAFF
TRBV11-2	TRBJ2-3	CASSLELADSDTQYF
TRBV12-3/TRBV12-4	TRBJ2-3	CASSFRGSWGDTQYF
TRBV11-1	TRBJ2-1	CASSLLGGPYNEQFF
TRBV11-2	TRBJ2-7	CASSLDEDTKASQGQYF
TRBV5-1	TRBJ2-5	CASSFGLETQYF
TRBV4-3	TRBJ2-1	CASSQDRISAEYNEQFF
TRBV5-1	TRBJ2-7	CASSFKGRDEQYF
TRBV3-1	TRBJ2-7	CASSLFRGQGGNEQYF
TRBV12-3/TRBV12-4	TRBJ2-7	CASSPRSAGQGVREQYF
TRBV12-3/TRBV12-4	TRBJ2-7	CASSFAVSEQYF
TRBV12-3/TRBV12-4	TRBJ2-3	CASSFQGPDTQYF
TRBV28	TRBJ2-2	CASSFRRQAASGELFF
TRBV7-9	TRBJ2-7	CASSPNRDEQYF
TRBV12-3/TRBV12-4	TRBJ2-1	CANADRLNNEQFF
TRBV7-3	TRBJ2-2	CASSLMKGGLRPGGELFF
TRBV6-1	TRBJ2-7	CASSEALSPGSDEQYF
TRBV20-1	TRBJ2-5	CSAIGQRGGKETQYF
TRBV29-1	TRBJ2-7	CSVEVAGGEQYF
TRBV5-4	TRBJ2-2	CASSLGGTGGRTGELFF
TRBV7-7	TRBJ2-1	CASSQDTYNEQFF
TRBV20-1	TRBJ1-2	CSASPQEAPNGYTF
TRBV20-1	TRBJ2-5	CSAPSPEAGGAQYF
TRBV5-1	TRBJ2-3	CASSLVAGDSDTQYF